This T cell receptor (beta chain) was observed in a study of PD-1 blockade in classical Hodgkin lymphoma. The method was immunoSEQ multiplex PCR; TCRdb's version includes in-frame clones alone and lacks a portion of them. The table has roughly 68,000 clones, nearly 95% seen once. Study findings and constraints: Healthy donors reportedly exceeded newly diagnosed patients in baseline TCR diversity.

The sample's time point: newly diagnosed, previously untreated cHL patient sample. From germline, CDR1 is MDHEN and CDR2 SYDVKM. Germline trimming cut 7 bases from V and 6 bases from J; bases unmatched to any gene: 11. The CDR3 is 15 amino acids. This clone has only one observation. Its antigen is unknown. V and J are TRBV28 and TRBJ2-2, with 7 nucleotides matching TRBD2. Sequencing used peripheral blood mononuclear cells (PBMCs). This TCR derives from a human donor with classical Hodgkin lymphoma. The CDR3 nucleotides are TGTGCCAGCATTTCCCGGGGGGAACACCCCGGGGAGCTGTTTTTT. This encodes CASISRGEHPGELFF. The full variable domain, rest sourced from reference TRBV28 and TRBJ2-2, is DVKVTQSSRYLVKRTGEKVFLECVQDMDHENMFWYRQDPGLGLRLIYFSYDVKMKEKGDIPEGYSVSREKKERFSLILESASTNQTSMYLCASISRGEHPGELFFGEGSRLTVL.